This T cell receptor (beta chain) was found in a study of a mutant IDH1 vaccine in newly diagnosed glioma (dated by TCRdb to about 2021). The study in broad terms: Eight vaccinations were administered to patients in weeks 1, 3, 5, 7, 11, 15, 19 and 23, corresponding to visits V03 through V10. Vaccination was initiated 4-6 weeks after radiotherapy alone, or concurrently with temozolomide cycles in the chemotherapy-containing groups. Of the 25 to 35 patients who were treated, about 60% were male and roughly 40% were female, and the mean age was roughly 40 years. Before enrollment, patients had received standard therapy of radiotherapy alone, temozolomide alone, or radiochemotherapy with temozolomide; most received the combination. Peripheral blood was drawn at six visits: V03 (baseline), V05, V07, V10, V12 and V13. For exploratory analyses, longitudinal TCRB deep sequencing was carried out in roughly 23 treated patients wherever samples were available.

Libraries came from the immunoSEQ multiplex PCR assay. The hsTCRB Kit was used according to the manufacturer's protocol to amplify rearranged TCR beta chain sequences. TCRB libraries were sequenced on an Illumina MiSeq. The published analysis was carried out like this. The proprietary platform of the kit vendor was used for demultiplexing, trimming and gene mapping. TCRdb retrieved this table from immuneACCESS and kept in-frame rearrangements only. Not all clones are present; in checked studies, unresolved V genes account for under half, and no reason is known for the remainder. The V and J calls and the clone size are those of that table, but D and trimming were determined from the DNA. The sample includes about 82,000 clones, with approximately 85% observed a single time. The ten biggest clones cover under 2.5% of the sample. Reading the label with the study, this specimen's time point is: week 23, last vaccination. Each vaccine dose was 300 ug of a 20-mer mutant IDH1 peptide in Montanide, given subcutaneously with topical imiquimod. Donors had newly diagnosed WHO grade 3 or 4 IDH1-mutant astrocytomas with loss of nuclear ATRX. The samples were drawn from NOA16, a multicentre, single-arm, open-label phase I trial in Germany that tested a mutant IDH1 peptide vaccine in humans for the first time. Genomic DNA for TCRB sequencing was extracted from EDTA blood using the DNeasy Blood and Tissue Kit.

Study-level results and caveats: According to the authors, sample limitations meant that analyses of patient blood samples could not be reproduced. Changes in the top peripheral T cell clonotypes picked up by TCRB sequencing did not appear to be linked to pseudoprogression. Immune responses induced by the vaccine were seen in approximately 93% of patients across multiple MHC alleles. PBMC samples for TCRB deep sequencing were selected based on availability.

With regard to this clone: This clone's antigen is unknown. No clone much larger than this one lies a single base away; base qualities are absent.

V trim: 6 bases; J trim: 7 bases; unmatched bases: 11. From cysteine to phenylalanine, the CDR3 is 15 amino acids long. Only CDR3 DNA is held: 45 bases, read in frame from base 1. CDR1 and CDR2 were assigned from the germline V gene (reference sequence) as LNHDA and SQIVND. The sequence links TRBV19 to TRBJ2-2, with 7 junctional bases fitting TRBD2. The receptor was isolated from a man aged 30 to 39 with glioma. Some clones in this sample may be carry-over from other donors' samples. Specimen: PBMCs, collected from a glioma patient whose treatment included an IDH1 peptide vaccine. Here is the DNA: TGTGCCAGTAGCACAACCTCGGGAGGCTACGGGGAGCTGTTTTTT. Its amino acids are CASSTTSGGYGELFF.